This T cell receptor beta chain comes out of a study of T cell responses to AZD1222 COVID-19 vaccine. A word on this clone: The antigen is not known.

Regarding the study as a whole: Within unmutated variant regions lay the reported targets of nearly half of spike-specific TCRs. Recipients of two AZD1222 doses showed rising Spike-specific TCR breadth and depth. Clonal diversity was possibly underestimated, and the donors were mostly white British, with more females.

The germline V gene encodes CDR1 KGHDR and CDR2 SFDVKD. The CDR3 has 14 residues. V was pared by 1 base and J by 4 bases, with 8 bases between. TCRdb's copy holds only in-frame clones and misses some; the assay was immunoSEQ multiplex PCR. The sample lists about 140,000 clones, approximately 89% seen once, with around 1.7% in the top ten. The chain has TRBV24-1 and TRBJ2-3; tentatively, D is TRBD2 (6 bases). The sample in question was peripheral blood, obtained 28 days after the second AZD1222 dose. The receptor was derived from an adult who received the AZD1222 COVID-19 vaccine. The CDR3: CATSDFTGADTQYF. The DNA for the CDR3 is TGTGCCACCAGTGATTTCACGGGAGCAGATACGCAGTATTTT.